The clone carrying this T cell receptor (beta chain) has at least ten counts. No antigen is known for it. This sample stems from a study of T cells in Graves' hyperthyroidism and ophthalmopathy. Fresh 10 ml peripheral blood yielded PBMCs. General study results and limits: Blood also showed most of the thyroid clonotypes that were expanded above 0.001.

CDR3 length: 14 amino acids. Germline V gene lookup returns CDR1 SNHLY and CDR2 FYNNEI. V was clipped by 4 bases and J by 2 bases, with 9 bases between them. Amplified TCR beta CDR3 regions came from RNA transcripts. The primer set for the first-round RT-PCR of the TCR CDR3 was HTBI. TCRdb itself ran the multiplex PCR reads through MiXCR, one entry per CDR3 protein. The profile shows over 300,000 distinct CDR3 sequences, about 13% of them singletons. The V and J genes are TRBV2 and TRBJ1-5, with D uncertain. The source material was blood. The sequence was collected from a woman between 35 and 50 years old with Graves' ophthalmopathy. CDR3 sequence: CASSGSGGNQPQHF. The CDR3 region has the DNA TGTGCCAGCAGTGGGAGCGGGGGCAATCAGCCCCAGCATTTT.